This TCR beta chain is from a study of blood T cell repertoires in COVID-19 (dated by TCRdb to 2020 to 2022). Broadly, across the study: Collaborator samples came from the United States, Italy and Spain and covered acute and convalescent phases of COVID-19. The material from the prospective study consisted of cDNA or gDNA derived from T cells, B-cell-depleted T cells, or PBMCs. The dataset comprised deeply sampled blood TCRbeta repertoires from subjects exposed to, actively infected with, or recovered from COVID-19. A freely available public database, intended as a resource for researchers studying the immune response to SARS-CoV-2, is where the repertoires were released. Samples came from the ongoing ImmuneRACE study (first 160 participants) plus 1,254 subjects from 6 global collaborators. Nearly every sample came with metadata listing a de-identified subject ID, COVID-19 status, age in years and sex. HLA class I and class II types, where available, came from metadata supplied by the sample provider rather than from assay-based typing. The paper's findings and limits, for the study overall: The quantity of clinical and demographic metadata differed by source and by participant and was supplied without curation.

Whole blood was collected in K2EDTA tubes by collaborating institutions according to the institutions' own protocols. For TCRbeta analysis, collaborator samples were shipped as frozen whole blood, as isolated PBMCs, or as DNA extracted from either sample type. Remarks on this clone: What antigen it recognizes has not been identified. The sample holds no much larger clone one base away, and base qualities are not on file.

For this chain, trimming is 5 bases at the V end and 0 bases at the J end, and the number of junction bases without a gene match is 11. Sequences SGHVS (CDR1) and FNYEAQ (CDR2) are obtained from the germline V gene. The CDR3 starts with the cysteine, ends with the phenylalanine, and has 18 residues. Only the CDR3 DNA is retained, 54 bases long and in frame from the first base. The immunoSEQ Assay, a bias-controlled multiplex PCR, was used to amplify TCRbeta CDR3 regions from genomic DNA. Processing in the source paper ran as follows. The number of nucleated cells in each sample was estimated from the amplification of reference gene primers within the assay. To quantify the absolute abundance of each unique TCRbeta CDR3 rearrangement, sequence reads were collapsed and filtered. For each sample, productive Simpson clonality was calculated as the square root of Simpson's diversity index over productive rearrangements. Sourced from immuneACCESS, this table was stored by TCRdb with only in-frame sequences that have V and J called. A share of the clones is absent; for the studies checked, an unresolved V gene accounts for under half, and the remainder has no known explanation. The V and J calls and the clone size are those of that table, but D and trimming were determined from the DNA. The sample yields roughly 100,000 clones; 91% were counted once. The top ten constitute about 1.7% of the sample.

This receptor was identified in a human donor with active COVID-19. The donor label of this sample is uncertain. The sequenced sample was peripheral blood. In this chain, TRBV7-6 is recombined with TRBJ2-3; 10 junctional bases match TRBD2. CDR3 region: CASSPRTTSGASTDTQYF. The nucleotides read TGTGCCAGCAGCCCCCGGACTACTAGCGGGGCTAGCACAGATACGCAGTATTTT.